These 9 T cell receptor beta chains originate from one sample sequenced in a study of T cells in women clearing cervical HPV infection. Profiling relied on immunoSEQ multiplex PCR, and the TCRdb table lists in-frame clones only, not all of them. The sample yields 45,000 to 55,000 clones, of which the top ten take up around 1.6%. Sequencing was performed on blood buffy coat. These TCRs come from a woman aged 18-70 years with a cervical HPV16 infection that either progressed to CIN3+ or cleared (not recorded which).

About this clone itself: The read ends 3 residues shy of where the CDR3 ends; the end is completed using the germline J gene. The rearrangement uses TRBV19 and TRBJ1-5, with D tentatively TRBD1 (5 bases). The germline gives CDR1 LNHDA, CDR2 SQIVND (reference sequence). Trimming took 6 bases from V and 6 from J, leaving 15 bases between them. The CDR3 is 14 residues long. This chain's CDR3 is CASRPQGVGQPQHF. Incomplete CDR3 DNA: TGTGCCAGTAGACCCCAGGGTGTGGGTCAGCCC.

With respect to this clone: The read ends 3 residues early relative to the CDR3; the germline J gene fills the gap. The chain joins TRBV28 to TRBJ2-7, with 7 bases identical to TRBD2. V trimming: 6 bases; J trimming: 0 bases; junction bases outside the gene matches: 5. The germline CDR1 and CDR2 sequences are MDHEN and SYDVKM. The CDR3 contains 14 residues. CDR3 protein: CASSSGTISYEQYF. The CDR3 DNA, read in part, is TGTGCCAGCAGCTCCGGGACTATCTCCTACGAG. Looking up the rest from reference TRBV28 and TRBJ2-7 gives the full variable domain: DVKVTQSSRYLVKRTGEKVFLECVQDMDHENMFWYRQDPGLGLRLIYFSYDVKMKEKGDIPEGYSVSREKKERFSLILESASTNQTSMYLCASSSGTISYEQYFGPGTRLTVT.

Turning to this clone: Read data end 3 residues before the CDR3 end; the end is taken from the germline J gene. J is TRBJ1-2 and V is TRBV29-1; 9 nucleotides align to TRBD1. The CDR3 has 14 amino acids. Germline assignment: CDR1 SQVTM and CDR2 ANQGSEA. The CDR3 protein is CSVEPQGAREGYTF. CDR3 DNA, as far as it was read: TGCAGCGTTGAACCACAGGGGGCGCGGGAAGGC.

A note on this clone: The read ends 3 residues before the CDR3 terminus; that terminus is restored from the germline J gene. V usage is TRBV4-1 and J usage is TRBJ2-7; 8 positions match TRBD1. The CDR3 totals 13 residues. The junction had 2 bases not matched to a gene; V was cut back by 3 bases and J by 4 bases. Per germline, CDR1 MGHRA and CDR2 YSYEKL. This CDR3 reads CASSHRQGYEQYF. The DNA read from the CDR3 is TGCGCCAGCAGCCACCGACAGGGGTACGAG.

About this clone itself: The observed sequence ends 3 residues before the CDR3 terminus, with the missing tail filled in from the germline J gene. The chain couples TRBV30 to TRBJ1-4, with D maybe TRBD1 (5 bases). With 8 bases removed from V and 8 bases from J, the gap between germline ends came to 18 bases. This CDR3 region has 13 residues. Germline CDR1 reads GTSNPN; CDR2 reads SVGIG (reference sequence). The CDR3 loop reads CALSRTSGEKLFF. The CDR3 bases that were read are TGTGCCCTATCAAGGACGTCAGGGGAAAAA.

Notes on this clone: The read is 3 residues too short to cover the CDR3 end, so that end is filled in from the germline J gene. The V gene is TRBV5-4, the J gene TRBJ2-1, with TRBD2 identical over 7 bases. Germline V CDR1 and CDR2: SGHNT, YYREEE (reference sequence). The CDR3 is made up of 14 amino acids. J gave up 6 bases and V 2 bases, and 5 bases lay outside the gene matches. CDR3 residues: CASSFGGVGNEQFF. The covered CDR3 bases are TGTGCCAGCAGCTTTGGGGGGGTAGGCAATGAG.

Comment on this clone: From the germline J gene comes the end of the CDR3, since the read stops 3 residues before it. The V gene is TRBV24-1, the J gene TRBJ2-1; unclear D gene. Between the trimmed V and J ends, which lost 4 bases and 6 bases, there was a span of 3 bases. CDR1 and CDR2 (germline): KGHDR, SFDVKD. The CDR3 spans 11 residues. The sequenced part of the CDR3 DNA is TGTGCCACCAGTGACATCAATGAG. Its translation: CATSDINE. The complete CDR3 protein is CATSDINEQFF.

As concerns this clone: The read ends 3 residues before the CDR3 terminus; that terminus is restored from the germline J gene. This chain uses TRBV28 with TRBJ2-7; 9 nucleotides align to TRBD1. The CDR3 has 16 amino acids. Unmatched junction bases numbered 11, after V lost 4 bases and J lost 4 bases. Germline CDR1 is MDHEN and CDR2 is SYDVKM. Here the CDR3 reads CASSSSGQGFMYEQYF. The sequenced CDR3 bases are TGTGCCAGCAGTTCCAGCGGACAGGGGTTTATGTACGAG.

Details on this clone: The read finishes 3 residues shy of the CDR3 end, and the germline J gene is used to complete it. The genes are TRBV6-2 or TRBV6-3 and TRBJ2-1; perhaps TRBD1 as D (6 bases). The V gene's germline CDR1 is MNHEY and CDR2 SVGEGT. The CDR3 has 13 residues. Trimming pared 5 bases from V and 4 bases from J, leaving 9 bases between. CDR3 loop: CASSRGSYNEQFF. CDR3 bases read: TGTGCCAGCAGTAGGGGGAGTTACAATGAG.